The 14 T cell receptor beta chains given below trace back to one sample, sequenced in a study of T cells in Graves' hyperthyroidism and ophthalmopathy. TCR beta CDR3 regions were amplified from RNA. HTBI primers were the set used in a first-round RT-PCR of the TCR CDR3. TCRdb reprocessed the multiplex PCR reads via MiXCR and lists one record per CDR3 protein. This sample yields approximately 350,000 distinct CDR3 sequences, of which approximately 16% are seen a single time; approximately 19% belongs to the top ten. The source material was blood. The receptors come from a woman aged 55-75 years with Graves' ophthalmopathy.

This clonotype was recorded many times. The rearrangement uses TRBV20-1 and TRBJ2-5, with D maybe TRBD2 (5 bases). CDR1 is DFQATT, CDR2 SNEGSKA, per germline (reference sequence). V lost 4 bases and J lost 1, with 13 bases in between. The CDR3 spans 14 residues. CDR3 sequence (DNA): TGCAGTGCTACCGGGGATACCACCCAAGAGACCCAGTACTTC. It yields the protein CSATGDTTQETQYF.

The chain couples TRBV20-1 to TRBJ2-1, with TRBD2 identical over 10 bases. This CDR3 spans 16 amino acids. CDR1 is DFQATT and CDR2 is SNEGSKA in the germline V gene (reference sequence). The V gene end was trimmed by 0 bases and the J gene end by 8 bases; junction bases not matched to a gene: 10. CDR3 coding DNA: TGCAGTGCTAGAGATCCGGCTAGCGGGAGTTTCGATGAGCAGTTCTTC. It translates to CSARDPASGSFDEQFF.

This clonotype appeared many times. The chain employs TRBV20-1 and TRBJ2-7, with 8 bases matching TRBD1. Germline CDR1 DFQATT, CDR2 SNEGSKA (reference sequence). Losses at the gene ends were 5 bases for V and 5 bases for J; bases not matched to a gene: 5. CDR3 size: 12 residues. The CDR3 spells CSAWTGRNEQYF. The CDR3 nucleotides are TGCAGTGCTTGGACAGGGAGGAACGAGCAGTACTTC.

The chain carries TRBV5-4 and TRBJ1-6; possible D gene TRBD1, 5 bases. The germline V and J ends were trimmed by 2 bases and 9 bases, with 12 bases remaining between them. Per the germline V gene, CDR1 is SGHNT and CDR2 is YYREEE (reference sequence). The CDR3 has 14 amino acids. CDR3 residues: CASSLYRNGSPLHF. The CDR3 coding sequence is TGTGCCAGCAGCTTATACAGGAATGGTTCACCCCTCCACTTT. Filled out from reference TRBV5-4 and TRBJ1-6, the complete variable domain reads ETGVTQSPTHLIKTRGQQVTLRCSSQSGHNTVSWYQQALGQGPQFIFQYYREEENGRGNFPPRFSGLQFPNYSSELNVNALELDDSALYLCASSLYRNGSPLHFGNGTRLTVT.

This clonotype was recorded many times. The rearrangement links TRBV5-1 to TRBJ1-1; D might be TRBD1 (6 bases). Germline-derived CDR1 and CDR2 are SGHRS and YFSETQ. This CDR3 is 13 amino acids long. V was pared by 4 bases and J by 8 bases, with 15 bases between. CDR3 protein: CASSPIQGREAFF. The CDR3 coding sequence is TGCGCCAGCAGCCCAATACAGGGCCGGGAAGCTTTCTTT.

In this sample, this clonotype turned up many times. The chain links TRBV3-1 to TRBJ1-1, with D unresolved. Trimming removed 4 bases from V and 4 bases from J, with 10 bases in between. The germline V gene has CDR1 LGHDT and CDR2 YNNKEL (reference sequence). The CDR3 has 13 residues. CDR3 amino acids: CASSRIAGTEAFF. In DNA, the CDR3 is TGTGCCAGCAGCCGGATTGCGGGCACTGAAGCTTTCTTT.

CDR3 DNA sequence: TGTGCCAGTAGTCCCCGAGGTAGCGGGAGCTCCTACAATGAGCAGTTCTTC. Encoded protein: CASSPRGSGSSYNEQFF. The chain carries TRBV19 and TRBJ2-1; 9 bases fit TRBD2. The CDR3 runs 17 residues. Trimming removed 5 bases from V and 0 bases from J; junction bases left unmatched: 8. CDR1 is LNHDA and CDR2 is SQIVND in the germline V gene (reference sequence). The entire variable domain, with the rest obtained from reference TRBV19 and TRBJ2-1, is as follows: DGGITQSPKYLFRKEGQNVTLSCEQNLNHDAMYWYRQDPGQGLRLIYYSQIVNDFQKGDIAEGYSVSREKKESFPLTVTSAQKNPTAFYLCASSPRGSGSSYNEQFFGPGTRLTVL.

This clonotype was counted at least ten times. This sequence joins TRBV27 and TRBJ2-7; D perhaps matches TRBD1 (5 bases). The CDR3 loop spans 13 amino acids. Germline V gives CDR1 MNHEY, CDR2 SMNVEV (reference sequence). Trimming cost V 10 bases and J 0 bases, with 13 bases left between them. The CDR3 nucleotides are TGTGCCACCATCTCGGACACCTCCTACGAGCAGTACTTC. Its translation is CATISDTSYEQYF.

The chain combines TRBV29-1 with TRBJ2-2, with D uncertain. V lost 3 bases, J lost 1 base, and 3 bases lay in between. Germline V gene sequence: CDR1 SQVTM, CDR2 ANQGSEA. The CDR3 is 12 amino acids. The CDR3 coding sequence is TGCAGCGTTGATATGAACACCGGGGAGCTGTTTTTT. Encoded protein: CSVDMNTGELFF.

Of note for this clonotype: Being one base from a much bigger clone, this may be a read error. This chain connects TRBV6-1 to TRBJ1-5, with TRBD2 as a possible D gene (6 bases). The DNA end is a closer match to TRBJ2-3, so the J assignment may be wrong. This CDR3 contains 17 residues. Germline values: CDR1 MNHNS, CDR2 SASEGT. In DNA form, the CDR3 reads TGTGCCAGCAGTGAACGGTTCGGGGGAGATAGCAATCAGCCCCAGTATTTT. Its translation is CASSERFGGDSNQPQYF.

The rearrangement uses TRBV4-1 and TRBJ1-4; D is ambiguous. The CDR3 contains 18 residues. From germline, CDR1 is MGHRA and CDR2 YSYEKL. V lost 0 bases, J lost 5 bases, and 19 bases lay in between. The CDR3 loop reads CASSQDGRGRAINEKLFF. The CDR3 DNA reads as TGCGCCAGCAGCCAAGATGGGCGCGGGCGGGCCATAAATGAAAAACTGTTTTTT.

The gene calls are TRBV2 and TRBJ2-7; 7 bases are a match to TRBD1. The V and J ends lost 6 bases and 4 bases, in that order; junction bases with no gene match: 6. Germline CDR1 and CDR2: SNHLY and FYNNEI. This CDR3 is 13 amino acids long. In nucleotides, the CDR3 is TGTGCCAGCAGCCCATGGGGACAGTACGAGCAGTACTTC. It encodes CASSPWGQYEQYF.

The J gene is TRBJ2-2, the V gene TRBV7-3; 7 bases agree with TRBD2. This CDR3 is built from 14 residues. In germline, CDR1 is SGHTA, CDR2 FQGTGA. The trim removed 8 bases at V and 4 bases at J, leaving 7 bases unmatched. CDR3 loop: CASGAGVITGELFF. CDR3 sequence (DNA): TGTGCCAGCGGCGCGGGAGTTATCACCGGGGAGCTGTTTTTT.

There are many counts of this clonotype. This sequence joins TRBV11-2 and TRBJ2-3; D remains unclear. V was trimmed by 5 bases and J by 6 bases, leaving 18 bases between them. CDR3 size: 15 residues. Germline CDR1 reads SGHAT; CDR2 reads FQNNGV. The CDR3 DNA is TGTGCCAGCAGCGTGCCCAACCGACCGGCGGATACGCAGTATTTT. This gives the protein CASSVPNRPADTQYF.